This T cell receptor beta chain was sequenced for a study of cytomegalovirus exposure and HLA in healthy donors (dated by TCRdb to 2015 to 2018). For context, the study as a whole: According to a later analysis, the approximately 120 validation repertoires were produced on the same platform as the 666 repertoires of the first cohort. High-throughput TCR immunosequencing, statistical association of individual TCRs with disease status, and machine learning were combined to predict cytomegalovirus infection status. Besides the first cohort of about 730 subjects, a separate validation cohort made up of 120 different subjects was used. The aim of the study was to test whether cataloging public T cell receptors could identify signatures of past pathogen exposure. The full study reports these points: The classifier was reported to diagnose cytomegalovirus status with high specificity and sensitivity in both the original cohort and the validation cohort. A later analysis lacked HLA typing for the validation cohort, so it scored co-occurrence in that cohort across all 110 or so repertoires. A few of the identified cytomegalovirus-associated TCR beta chains were confirmed in vitro to be specific for cytomegalovirus antigens. In a later analysis, TCRs clustered in the first cohort were found to also tend to co-occur in the approximately 110 validation repertoires, with approximately 94% of cluster scores above 0. Most TCR sequences were observed very rarely across donors, whereas some public TCRs were present in many individuals. According to the authors, the approach could potentially be generalized to other disease states and immunological phenotypes. The study gave a list of under 200 TCR beta chains associated with cytomegalovirus.

The CDR3 covers 14 residues, taking in both the cysteine and the phenylalanine. Kept here is only the CDR3 DNA, which spans 42 bases and is read in frame from base 1. V and J lose 4 bases and 1 base, and a span of 10 bases separates them. CDR1 and CDR2 are drawn from the germline V gene: SGHNT, YENEEA. For this clone: Its recognized antigen is unknown. No much larger clonotype is one base removed from it; base qualities were not supplied.

Libraries were built with the immunoSEQ multiplex PCR assay. Processing in the source paper ran as follows. To diagnose cytomegalovirus status from the catalog of TCR beta chain sequences, a statistical classification framework was built. In its TCRdb copy, this immuneACCESS table keeps in-frame sequences only and misses some clones. Where compared with another copy, unresolved V genes explain less than half of these, and the others have no known cause. V, J and clone size derive from that table, while D and trimming were established from the DNA sequence. This sample is represented by approximately 180,000 clones; roughly 82% of them were singletons. Approximately 1.5% of the sample rests with the top ten. Donors formed part of the validation cohort, which comprised over a hundred subjects and was distinct from the first cohort of under 850 subjects.

In this chain, TRBV11-3 is recombined with TRBJ2-5, with TRBD1 as a weak D call on 6 bases. The sample was PBMCs. The TCR sequence derives from a woman under 30 in good health and CMV-seronegative. This receptor carries the CDR3 CASSSRTAQETQYF. At the DNA level, the sequence is TGTGCCAGCAGCTCACGGACAGCCCAAGAGACCCAGTACTTC.